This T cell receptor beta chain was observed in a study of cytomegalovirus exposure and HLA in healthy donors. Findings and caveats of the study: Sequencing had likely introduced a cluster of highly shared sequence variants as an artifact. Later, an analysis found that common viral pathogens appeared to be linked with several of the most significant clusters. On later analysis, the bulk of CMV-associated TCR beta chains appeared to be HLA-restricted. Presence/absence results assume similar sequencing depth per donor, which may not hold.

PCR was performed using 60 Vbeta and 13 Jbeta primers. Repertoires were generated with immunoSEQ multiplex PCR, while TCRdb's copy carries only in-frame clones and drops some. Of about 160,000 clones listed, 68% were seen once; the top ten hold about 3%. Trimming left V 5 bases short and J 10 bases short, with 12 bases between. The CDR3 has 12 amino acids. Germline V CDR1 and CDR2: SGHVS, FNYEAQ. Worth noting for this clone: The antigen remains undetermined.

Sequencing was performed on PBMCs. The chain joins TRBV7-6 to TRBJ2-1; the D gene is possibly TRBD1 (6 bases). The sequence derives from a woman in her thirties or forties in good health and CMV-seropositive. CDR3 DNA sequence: TGTGCCAGCAGCCCGCAGGGGCGGGAGCAGTTCTTC. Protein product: CASSPQGREQFF.